The 17 T cell receptor beta chains below all came from one sample that was sequenced in a study of chemoradiotherapy in HPV16-positive cancers. The data were produced by immunoSEQ multiplex PCR, yet TCRdb's version contains in-frame clones alone and is incomplete. This sample has roughly 70,000 clones; roughly 86% occur once, and the top ten carry 4.2%. This sample comprised blood, obtained from a patient who underwent chemoradiotherapy. The receptors derive from a human donor with HPV-associated anogenital cancer.

A word on this clone: In the same sample, other DNA sequences code for this CDR3. The rearrangement uses TRBV7-2 and TRBJ2-2, with D hard to call. The germline V gene encodes CDR1 SGHTA and CDR2 FQGNSA. The CDR3 totals 15 residues. V lost 5 bases and J 4 bases, leaving 14 bases between the germline ends. The CDR3 coding sequence is TGTGCCAGCAGCCCCAATCCGAGTGGCACCGGGGAGCTGTTTTTT. It encodes CASSPNPSGTGELFF.

The CDR3 DNA is TGTGCCAGCAGCTTCACACAGGGGGTCCAAGAGACCCAGTACTTC. It yields the protein CASSFTQGVQETQYF. J is TRBJ2-5 and V is TRBV5-4; 8 bases are shared with TRBD1. The V segment lost 2 bases and the J segment 1 base; nucleotides outside the gene matches: 4. CDR1 and CDR2 (germline): SGHNT, YYREEE (reference sequence). The CDR3 is 15 amino acids.

The V call is TRBV12-5, the J call TRBJ1-2, with D maybe TRBD1 (5 bases). V shed 6 bases and J shed 4 bases, with 18 bases lying between them. The CDR3 loop spans 15 amino acids. Germline lookup yields CDR1 LGHNT and CDR2 FRNRAP. The CDR3 DNA sequence: TGTGCTAGTGGGCCGGACCACGGGGGGATCTATGGCTACACCTTC. Its protein is CASGPDHGGIYGYTF.

The rearrangement joins TRBV7-2 to TRBJ2-2, with 10 bases fitting TRBD1. Germline assignment: CDR1 SGHTA and CDR2 FQGNSA. V shed 3 bases, J shed 6 bases, and the junction held 4 bases outside the gene matches. The CDR3 extends over 15 amino acids. CDR3 region: CASSLTGGGAGELFF. CDR3 DNA: TGTGCCAGCAGCTTGACAGGGGGCGGGGCCGGGGAGCTGTTTTTT. Using reference TRBV7-2 and TRBJ2-2 for the parts outside the CDR3, the full variable domain is GAGVSQSPSNKVTEKGKDVELRCDPISGHTALYWYRQSLGQGLEFLIYFQGNSAPDKSGLPSDRFSAERTGGSVSTLTIQRTQQEDSAVYLCASSLTGGGAGELFFGEGSRLTVL.

The V call is TRBV11-3, the J call TRBJ2-2; the match to TRBD1 covers 8 bases. V shed 5 bases and J 1 base; nucleotides not matched to a gene: 3. The CDR3 has 15 residues. Looked up from germline, CDR1 is SGHNT and CDR2 is YENEEA. CDR3 DNA: TGTGCCAGCAGCGCCGGGACAGGGAACACCGGGGAGCTGTTTTTT. Residues: CASSAGTGNTGELFF.

The chain employs TRBV30 and TRBJ2-5, with 10 bases matching TRBD1. CDR3 size: 17 residues. Germline CDR1 and CDR2: GTSNPN and SVGIG (reference sequence). Trimming took 5 bases from V and 4 from J; bases not matched to a gene: 16. This CDR3 reads CAWGTRTGGRYAETQYF. As DNA, the CDR3 is TGTGCCTGGGGAACTAGGACAGGGGGACGTTATGCAGAGACCCAGTACTTC.

The chain uses TRBV29-1 and TRBJ1-5, with D possibly being TRBD1 (5 bases). The ends were cut back, 4 bases at V and 6 bases at J, with 10 bases in the middle. CDR1 and CDR2 (germline): SQVTM, ANQGSEA. The CDR3 covers 12 residues. The CDR3 DNA is TGCAGCGTTGTAAGGGGATCTCAGCCCCAGCATTTT. This translates into CSVVRGSQPQHF.

DNA for the CDR3: TGTGCCAGCAGTCTATTGGGTGGATACAATGAGCAGTTCTTC. This gives the protein CASSLLGGYNEQFF. V usage is TRBV27 and J usage is TRBJ2-1; D call uncertain. The CDR3 runs to 14 residues. V was shortened by 5 bases and J by 4 bases, with 12 bases between the two germline ends. Germline values: CDR1 MNHEY, CDR2 SMNVEV (reference sequence).

CDR3 sequence: CASSGDAARGEQFF. The CDR3 DNA sequence: TGCGCCAGCAGCGGGGACGCCGCCCGGGGTGAGCAGTTCTTC. V usage is TRBV5-1 and J usage is TRBJ2-1, with D possibly called TRBD1 or TRBD2 (5 bases each). Deletions cut 4 bases from V and 9 bases from J, with 17 bases between. The CDR3 is 14 residues long. Germline V gives CDR1 SGHRS, CDR2 YFSETQ.

This chain links TRBV5-6 with TRBJ2-7; 10 nucleotides align to TRBD2. This CDR3 contains 15 residues. Germline V CDR1 and CDR2: SGHDT, YYEEEE. V dropped 3 bases and J dropped 7; count of bases not matched to a gene: 10. The CDR3: CASSWTGLASQEQYF. In DNA, the CDR3 is TGTGCCAGCAGCTGGACGGGACTAGCGAGCCAGGAGCAGTACTTC.

CDR3 nucleotides: TGTGCCAGTAGCAGACAGGGAAGGTACGAGCAGTACTTC. This sequence encodes CASSRQGRYEQYF. The chain links TRBV19 to TRBJ2-7; 7 nucleotides match TRBD1. V was pared by 6 bases and J by 4 bases, with 6 bases of the junction left unmatched. Germline loops: CDR1 LNHDA, CDR2 SQIVND (reference sequence). CDR3 length equals 13 residues.

This chain connects TRBV2 to TRBJ1-1, with D maybe TRBD1 (5 bases). CDR1 is SNHLY and CDR2 is FYNNEI in the germline V gene. The CDR3 runs to 12 residues. V was pared by 5 bases and J by 1 base, with 5 bases between. CDR3 sequence: CASSQGNTEAFF. The CDR3 DNA reads TGTGCCAGCAGTCAGGGGAACACTGAAGCTTTCTTT.

V is TRBV4-1 and J is TRBJ1-2; 8 bases align to TRBD1. Germline CDR1 is MGHRA and CDR2 is YSYEKL. The CDR3 consists of 16 residues. V lost 2 bases and J lost 2; bases outside the gene matches: 7. The chain's CDR3 is CASSQSRGQGNYGYTF. CDR3 coding DNA: TGCGCCAGCAGCCAATCCCGCGGACAGGGCAACTATGGCTACACCTTC.

CDR3 nucleotides: TGTGCCAGCAGTTTATCGGCCGGGACACCCTACAATGAGCAGTTCTTC. Its protein product is CASSLSAGTPYNEQFF. V gene TRBV27 combines with J gene TRBJ2-1; the D gene is possibly TRBD1 (6 bases). This CDR3 comprises 16 residues. V was trimmed by 0 bases and J by 2 bases, leaving 11 bases between them. CDR1 and CDR2 from the germline V gene are MNHEY and SMNVEV (reference sequence).

The V call is TRBV19, the J call TRBJ2-4; the match to TRBD2 covers 7 bases. V was pared by 2 bases and J by 0 bases, with 7 bases of the junction left unmatched. Germline V gene data show CDR1 as LNHDA and CDR2 as SQIVND (reference sequence). The CDR3 extends over 17 amino acids. CDR3 protein: CASSIMGASGAKNIQYF. The CDR3 DNA follows: TGTGCCAGTAGTATAATGGGAGCTAGCGGAGCCAAAAACATTCAGTACTTC. Full variable domain (missing parts from reference TRBV19 and TRBJ2-4): DGGITQSPKYLFRKEGQNVTLSCEQNLNHDAMYWYRQDPGQGLRLIYYSQIVNDFQKGDIAEGYSVSREKKESFPLTVTSAQKNPTAFYLCASSIMGASGAKNIQYFGAGTRLSVL.

The chain has TRBV29-1 and TRBJ2-2; 7 nucleotides agree with TRBD1. V was clipped by 5 bases and J by 2 bases; unmatched bases: 5. The CDR3 length is 14 residues. CDR1 and CDR2 from the germline V gene are SQVTM and ANQGSEA. The CDR3 reads CSVPGTANTGELFF. CDR3 in DNA: TGCAGCGTTCCCGGGACAGCCAACACCGGGGAGCTGTTTTTT.

The rearrangement joins TRBV12-1 to TRBJ2-7. TRBV12-1 represents a pseudogene. The CDR3 spans 14 residues. As DNA, the CDR3 is TGTGCCAGCAGCTTTCCAGGGAGCTCCTACGAGCAGTACTTC. Translated: CASSFPGSSYEQYF.